This record covers a single T cell receptor (beta chain). MiXCR was run by TCRdb on the multiplex PCR reads, yielding one entry per CDR3 protein. Counted here are 200,000 or so distinct CDR3 sequences, 30% to 40% occurring once; the ten biggest clones make up approximately 4.5%. Samples came from axillary lymph nodes draining the breast cancer. The source of the sample is a study of breast tumors, draining lymph nodes, adjacent tissues. V lost 5 bases and J lost 6; bases outside the gene matches: 7. The CDR3 contains 14 residues. The rearrangement links TRBV12-3 or TRBV12-4 to TRBJ1-1; TRBD1 matches at 9 bases. The specimen sequenced was axillary lymph node tissue. The clonotype originates from a female donor with breast cancer. Some clones in this sample may be carry-over from other donors' samples. Here the CDR3 reads CASSPLTGGAEAFF. The CDR3 DNA follows: TGTGCCAGCAGTCCCCTAACAGGGGGCGCTGAAGCTTTCTTT.